These 9 T cell receptor beta chains were all obtained from the same sample, sequenced in a study of blood T cells in healthy people across ages. Alongside a J-beta primer mix, a sample-barcoded 5' primer served in a second PCR lasting roughly 7 to 12 cycles. TCRdb processed the 5' RACE reads anew with MiXCR; each CDR3 protein has one entry. The table includes hundreds of thousands of distinct CDR3 sequences, about 30% detected once. Sequenced: blood. The receptors shown here come from a woman at least 80 years old in good health.

As for this clonotype: A junction boundary mismatches the germline segment, possibly from a read error. This chain joins TRBV4-2 and TRBJ2-5; 15 bases line up with TRBD2. The CDR3 runs to 18 residues. Germline-derived CDR1 and CDR2 are LGHNA and YNFKEQ. The CDR3 region is CTSSQGGLAGGAGETQYF. In DNA form, the CDR3 reads TGTACCAGCAGCCAAGGGGGACTAGCGGGGGGTGCAGGCGAGACCCAGTACTTC.

The table lists this clonotype with a few counts. This may arise from a read error, as a much more abundant clone is one base away. The chain recombines TRBV14 with TRBJ2-7; TRBD1 is a possible D gene (5 bases). CDR3 length: 15 residues. Germline V lookup: CDR1 SGHDN, CDR2 FVKESK. Trimming shortened V by 0 bases and J by 7 bases, and 16 bases separated the two germline ends. The CDR3: CASSQDTGHRGEQYF. The DNA for the CDR3 is TGTGCCAGCAGCCAAGATACGGGCCATAGGGGAGAGCAGTACTTC.

In its sample, this clonotype was seen many times. This chain connects TRBV6-1 to TRBJ2-7, with D tentatively TRBD1 (5 bases). Trimming pared 2 bases from V and 6 bases from J, leaving 26 bases between. This CDR3 spans 18 amino acids. Per the germline V gene, CDR1 is MNHNS and CDR2 is SASEGT. CDR3 bases: TGTGCCAGCAGTGAAATTTCTTCGGCCAGGGATAATCCTGGCGAGCAGTACTTC. It is translated as CASSEISSARDNPGEQYF.

CDR3 in amino acids: CASSTGVGAASSNQPQHF. Here the CDR3 DNA reads TGTGCCAGCAGCACCGGGGTGGGTGCAGCTAGTAGCAATCAGCCCCAGCATTTT. The V gene is TRBV5-8, the J gene TRBJ1-5; D unclear. Germline CDR1 is SGHTS and CDR2 is YDEGEE. This CDR3 is built from 18 residues. The V gene lost 4 bases and the J gene lost 0 bases, with 20 bases spanning the gap.

This clonotype was counted at least ten times. The V gene is TRBV18, the J gene TRBJ2-5; D may be TRBD1 (6 bases). V was pared by 3 bases and J by 2 bases, with 7 bases between. The CDR3 runs 13 residues. Germline loops: CDR1 KGHSH, CDR2 LQKENI. The CDR3 DNA reads as TGTGCCAGCTCACCCCAGGGGCAAGAGACCCAGTACTTC. This gives the protein CASSPQGQETQYF.

This clonotype was found many times. The V and J genes are TRBV20-1 and TRBJ2-7; D might be TRBD1 or TRBD2, each matching 7 bases. This CDR3 has 13 amino acids. The ends were cut back, 6 bases at V and 3 bases at J, with 15 bases in the middle. The germline CDR1 and CDR2 sequences are DFQATT and SNEGSKA (reference sequence). The CDR3 nucleotides read TGCAGTGCCGGGAGGACAGGAGGCTACGAGCAGTACTTC. It is translated as CSAGRTGGYEQYF.

About this clonotype itself: This likely comes from a read error, as the CDR3 has no conserved phenylalanine or tryptophan at its end. The rearrangement joins TRBV5-1 to TRBJ2-7; D possibly corresponds to TRBD2 (6 bases). Per the germline V gene, CDR1 is SGHRS and CDR2 is YFSETQ. CDR3 length equals 14 residues. CDR3 region: CASCPGAGRYEQYI. DNA for the CDR3: TGTGCCTCCTGCCCGGGAGCAGGGAGGTACGAGCAGTACATC.

This clonotype appeared many times. CDR3 coding DNA: TGCGCCAGCAGCTTGGTGGGACAGGGGACGTTCGATGGCTACACCTTC. This gives the protein CASSLVGQGTFDGYTF. This chain links TRBV5-1 with TRBJ1-2, with 10 bases identical to TRBD1. The germline V gene has CDR1 SGHRS and CDR2 YFSETQ. This CDR3 contains 16 residues. The V segment lost 0 bases and the J segment 6 bases; nucleotides outside the gene matches: 8.

This clonotype was found many times. The V gene is TRBV28, the J gene TRBJ2-5; 7 bases fit TRBD2. The germline CDR1 and CDR2 sequences are MDHEN and SYDVKM. The CDR3 length is 14 residues. V lost 5 bases to trimming and J lost 1 base; unmatched junction nucleotides: 4. CDR3: CASSPPSGQETQYF. Here the CDR3 DNA reads TGTGCCAGCAGTCCCCCTAGCGGCCAAGAGACCCAGTACTTC.